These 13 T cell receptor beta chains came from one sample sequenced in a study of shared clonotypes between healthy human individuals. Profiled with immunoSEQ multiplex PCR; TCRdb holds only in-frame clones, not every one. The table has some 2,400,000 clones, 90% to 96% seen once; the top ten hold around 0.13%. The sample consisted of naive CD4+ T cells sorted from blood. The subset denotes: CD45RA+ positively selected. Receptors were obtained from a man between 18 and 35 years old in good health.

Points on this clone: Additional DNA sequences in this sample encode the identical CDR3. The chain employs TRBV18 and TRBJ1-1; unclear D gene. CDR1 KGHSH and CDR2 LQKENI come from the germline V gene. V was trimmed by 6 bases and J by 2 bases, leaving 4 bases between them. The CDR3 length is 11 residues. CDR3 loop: CASSPNTEAFF. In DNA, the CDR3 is TGTGCCAGCTCGCCCAACACTGAAGCTTTCTTT.

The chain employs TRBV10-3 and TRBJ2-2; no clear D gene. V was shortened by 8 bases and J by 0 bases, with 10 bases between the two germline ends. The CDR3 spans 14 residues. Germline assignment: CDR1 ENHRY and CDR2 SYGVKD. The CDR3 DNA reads TGTGCCATCCCCCGCGGCACGAACACCGGGGAGCTGTTTTTT. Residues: CAIPRGTNTGELFF.

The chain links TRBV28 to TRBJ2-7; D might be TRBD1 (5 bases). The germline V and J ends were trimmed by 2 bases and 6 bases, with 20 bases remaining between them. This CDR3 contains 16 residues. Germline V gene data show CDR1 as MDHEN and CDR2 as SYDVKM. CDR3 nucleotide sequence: TGTGCCAGCAGTTTAAAGGTTGGGGCAGGCTTGGGCGAGCAGTACTTC. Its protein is CASSLKVGAGLGEQYF.

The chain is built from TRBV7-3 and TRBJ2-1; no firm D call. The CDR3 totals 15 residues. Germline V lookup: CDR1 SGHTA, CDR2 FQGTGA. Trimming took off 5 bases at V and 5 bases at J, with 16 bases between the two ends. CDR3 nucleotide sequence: TGTGCCAGCAGCCCCTCGGGCAGGCTGAACAATGAGCAGTTCTTC. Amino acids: CASSPSGRLNNEQFF.

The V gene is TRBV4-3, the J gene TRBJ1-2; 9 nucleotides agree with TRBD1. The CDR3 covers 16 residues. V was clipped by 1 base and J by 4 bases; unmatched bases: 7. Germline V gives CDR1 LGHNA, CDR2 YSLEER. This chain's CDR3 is CASSQGGQGIGYGYTF. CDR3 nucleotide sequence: TGCGCCAGCAGCCAAGGGGGACAGGGCATCGGCTATGGCTACACCTTC.

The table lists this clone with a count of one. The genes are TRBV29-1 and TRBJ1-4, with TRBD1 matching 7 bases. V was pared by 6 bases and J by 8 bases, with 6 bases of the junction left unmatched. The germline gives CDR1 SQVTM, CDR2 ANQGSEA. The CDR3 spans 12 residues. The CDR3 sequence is CSVRQGLEKLFF. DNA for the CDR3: TGCAGCGTGCGACAGGGTTTAGAAAAACTGTTTTTT.

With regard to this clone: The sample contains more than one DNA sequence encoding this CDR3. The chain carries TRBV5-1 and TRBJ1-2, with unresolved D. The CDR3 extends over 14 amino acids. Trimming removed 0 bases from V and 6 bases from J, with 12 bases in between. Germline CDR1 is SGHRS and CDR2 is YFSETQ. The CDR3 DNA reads TGCGCCAGCAGCTTGGCCGGGCGGGGAGATGGCTACACCTTC. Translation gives CASSLAGRGDGYTF.

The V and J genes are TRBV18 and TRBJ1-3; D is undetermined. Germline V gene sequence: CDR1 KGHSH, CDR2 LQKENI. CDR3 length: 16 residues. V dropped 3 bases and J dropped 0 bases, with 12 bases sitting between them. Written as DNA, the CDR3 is TGTGCCAGCTCACCCCTAGGGCGGTTCTCTGGAAACACCATATATTTT. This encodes CASSPLGRFSGNTIYF.

This CDR3 reads CASSPAGGDANYGYTF. The CDR3, as DNA: TGTGCCAGCTCACCTGCGGGGGGGGACGCTAACTATGGCTACACCTTC. The rearrangement joins TRBV18 to TRBJ1-2, with D tentatively TRBD1 (5 bases). This CDR3 has 16 residues. Per the germline V gene, CDR1 is KGHSH and CDR2 is LQKENI. V lost 3 bases and J lost 0, with 14 bases in between.

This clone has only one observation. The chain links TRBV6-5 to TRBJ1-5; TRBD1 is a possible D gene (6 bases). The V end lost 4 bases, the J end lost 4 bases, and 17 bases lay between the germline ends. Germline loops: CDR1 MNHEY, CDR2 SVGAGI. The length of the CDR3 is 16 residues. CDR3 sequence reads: CASSSVGQRGNQPQHF. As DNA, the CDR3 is TGTGCCAGCAGTTCTGTGGGGCAGAGGGGGAATCAGCCCCAGCATTTT.

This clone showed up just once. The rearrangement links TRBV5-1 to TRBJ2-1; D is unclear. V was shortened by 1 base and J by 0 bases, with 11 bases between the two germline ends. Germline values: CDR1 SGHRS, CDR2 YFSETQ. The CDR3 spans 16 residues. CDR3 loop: CASSLRADGSYNEQFF. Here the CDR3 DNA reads TGCGCCAGCAGCTTGCGGGCGGATGGCTCCTACAATGAGCAGTTCTTC.

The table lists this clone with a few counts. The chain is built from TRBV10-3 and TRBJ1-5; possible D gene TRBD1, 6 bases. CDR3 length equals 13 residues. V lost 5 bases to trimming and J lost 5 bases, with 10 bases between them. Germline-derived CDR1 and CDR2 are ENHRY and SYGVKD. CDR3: CAISTGLDQPQHF. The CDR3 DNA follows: TGTGCCATCAGTACAGGGCTCGATCAGCCCCAGCATTTT.

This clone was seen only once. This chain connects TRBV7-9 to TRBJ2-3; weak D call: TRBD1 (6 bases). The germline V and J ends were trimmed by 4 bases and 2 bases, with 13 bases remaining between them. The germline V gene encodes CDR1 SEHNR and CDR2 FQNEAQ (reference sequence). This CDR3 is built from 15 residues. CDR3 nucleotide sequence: TGTGCCAGCAGCTCCGGACAGAATCCCACAGATACGCAGTATTTT. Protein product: CASSSGQNPTDTQYF.